The rows below give T cell receptor beta chains drawn from one sample of a study of shared clonotypes between healthy human individuals. Profiled with immunoSEQ multiplex PCR; TCRdb holds only in-frame clones, not every one. The sample has roughly 320,000 clones; roughly 84% are singletons. The sample was memory CD8+ T cells sorted from blood. These receptors originate from a man between 18 and 29 years old in good health. The CDR3 runs from the conserved cysteine through the conserved F or W. Each record gives: clone size, D gene, V gene, J gene, CDR3 DNA, CDR3 protein. D genes are given only for firm matches. Rows may omit the clone size; those that give it use once, few, many or a size class.

-	TRBD1	TRBV2	TRBJ1-1	TGTGCCAGCAGAGACGGGACAGCTGTTGAAGCTTTCTTT	CASRDGTAVEAFF
-	-	TRBV5-5	TRBJ2-4	TGTGCCAGCAGCATGACAGGGAGGGAGGCCAAAAACATTCAGTACTTC	CASSMTGREAKNIQYF
once	-	TRBV27	TRBJ1-4	TGTGCCAGCAGTGTTACAGGCGGCGATGAAAAACTGTTTTTT	CASSVTGGDEKLFF
-	-	TRBV28	TRBJ2-7	TGTGCCAGCAGTTCATCCTGGACAGCACCCTCCTACGAGCAGTACTTC	CASSSSWTAPSYEQYF
-	-	TRBV7-9	TRBJ2-7	TGTGCCAGCAGCGACGATGGGCGGCGCACCTACGAGCAGTACTTC	CASSDDGRRTYEQYF
-	-	TRBV6-6	TRBJ2-3	TGTGCCAGCAGTTACACCCCGGGAAGAGATACGCAGTATTTT	CASSYTPGRDTQYF
-	-	TRBV5-6	TRBJ1-5	TGTGCCAGCAGCCCTTCGACGGGGAGCAATCAGCCCCAGCATTTT	CASSPSTGSNQPQHF
-	TRBD1	TRBV5-1	TRBJ2-2	TGCGCCAGCAGCCCTCCCGGGACAGGGGCGGGCGCCGGGGAGCTGTTTTTT	CASSPPGTGAGAGELFF
-	TRBD2	TRBV30	TRBJ2-7	TGTGCCTGGAGCCTAGCGGGCGTATCCTACGAGCAGTACTTC	CAWSLAGVSYEQYF
-	TRBD2	TRBV19	TRBJ2-7	TGTGCCAGTAGTATTGCATTCGGACTAGCGGGAGTTAAAGGCTACGAGCAGTACTTC	CASSIAFGLAGVKGYEQYF
-	TRBD2	TRBV5-6	TRBJ2-2	TGTGCCAGCAGCTTGGCCATATTACTAGCGGGAGTGGTTACCGGGGAGCTGTTTTTT	CASSLAILLAGVVTGELFF
-	-	TRBV2	TRBJ2-1	TGTGCCAGCAGTGGATCCCTCCAAGGGAGCAGCTCCTACAATGAGCAGTTCTTC	CASSGSLQGSSSYNEQFF
-	TRBD1	TRBV27	TRBJ2-6	TGTGCCAGCAGTTCCCGGGACAGCGTCTCTGGGGCCAACGTCCTGACTTTC	CASSSRDSVSGANVLTF